Below, 24 T cell receptor beta chains from the same sample are listed, as sequenced in a study of PD-1 blockade in classical Hodgkin lymphoma. Here immunoSEQ multiplex PCR was the method, and the copy in TCRdb shows in-frame clones only, minus some. The sample contains 25,000 to 30,000 clones, around 80% of which appear only once. Relapse after autologous stem cell transplantation occurred in every patient, and brentuximab vedotin exposure varied. Here the sequenced sample was peripheral blood mononuclear cells (PBMCs), taken before the second cycle of nivolumab. Every receptor here comes from a human donor with classical Hodgkin lymphoma.

The chain joins TRBV4-3 to TRBJ2-5; 7 bases match TRBD1. The CDR3 is made up of 16 amino acids. V lost 3 bases to trimming and J lost 9 bases; unmatched junction nucleotides: 16. CDR1 LGHNA and CDR2 YSLEER come from the germline V gene. CDR3 coding DNA: TGCGCCAGCAGCCAGGATACCCGAGGCAGGGGGACGCCCCAGTACTTC. Amino acid sequence: CASSQDTRGRGTPQYF.

The chain joins TRBV6-5 to TRBJ1-2; D is perhaps TRBD1 (6 bases). Trimming pared 0 bases from V and 4 bases from J, leaving 9 bases between. Germline V gene lookup returns CDR1 MNHEY and CDR2 SVGAGI. The CDR3 totals 14 residues. The CDR3 spells CASSYSRGTYGYTF. The CDR3 region has the DNA TGTGCCAGCAGTTACTCCAGGGGCACCTATGGCTACACCTTC.

This clone is a singleton in its sample. The V gene is TRBV7-6, the J gene TRBJ2-5; D tentatively reads TRBD1 or TRBD2 (6 bases each). The length of the CDR3 is 19 residues. Germline values: CDR1 SGHVS, CDR2 FNYEAQ. Between the trimmed V and J ends, which lost 4 bases and 4 bases, there was a span of 28 bases. CDR3 bases: TGTGCCAGCAGCTGGAGTCCACAAACCCTCAACGGGGGCAGAGAGACCCAGTACTTC. It is translated as CASSWSPQTLNGGRETQYF.

The CDR3 loop reads CASGGRIWGSPLHF. The CDR3 DNA follows: TGTGCCAGCGGGGGGCGGATTTGGGGTTCACCCCTCCACTTT. V and J are TRBV6-6 and TRBJ1-6; possible D gene TRBD1, 6 bases. Germline V gene sequence: CDR1 MNHNY, CDR2 SVGAGI (reference sequence). Deletions cut 8 bases from V and 9 bases from J, with 17 bases between. CDR3 length: 14 amino acids.

The chain is built from TRBV9 and TRBJ2-7, with no clear D. CDR1 and CDR2 from the germline V gene are SGDLS and YYNGEE. The CDR3 is made up of 13 amino acids. V was shortened by 0 bases and J by 3 bases, with 7 bases between the two germline ends. The CDR3 spells CASSVVPVYEQYF. CDR3 coding DNA: TGTGCCAGCAGCGTAGTCCCCGTCTACGAGCAGTACTTC. Using reference TRBV9 and TRBJ2-7 for the parts outside the CDR3, the full variable domain is DSGVTQTPKHLITATGQRVTLRCSPRSGDLSVYWYQQSLDQGLQFLIQYYNGEERAKGNILERFSAQQFPDLHSELNLSSLELGDSALYFCASSVVPVYEQYFGPGTRLTVT.

V and J are TRBV5-8 and TRBJ2-7; possible D gene TRBD2, 6 bases. V was cut by 1 base and J by 2 bases, with 13 bases left in between. This CDR3 contains 15 residues. CDR1 and CDR2 from the germline V gene are SGHTS and YDEGEE. The CDR3 is CASSLSTSRAYEQYF. DNA of the CDR3: TGTGCCAGCAGCTTGTCCACTAGCCGGGCCTACGAGCAGTACTTC. The full variable domain, with the rest looked up from reference TRBV5-8 and TRBJ2-7, is EAGVTQSPTHLIKTRGQQATLRCSPISGHTSVYWYQQALGLGLQFLLWYDEGEERNRGNFPPRFSGRQFPNYSSELNVNALELEDSALYLCASSLSTSRAYEQYFGPGTRLTVT.

The chain employs TRBV5-6 and TRBJ2-3; the match to TRBD1 covers 7 bases. V dropped 1 base and J dropped 2; count of bases not matched to a gene: 10. Per the germline V gene, CDR1 is SGHDT and CDR2 is YYEEEE. The CDR3 is 17 amino acids. Written as DNA, the CDR3 is TGTGCCAGCAGCTTGAACAGGGGCTCCCCAGCCACAGATACGCAGTATTTT. This codes for CASSLNRGSPATDTQYF.

In regard to this clone: One junction end disagrees with the germline gene, perhaps due to a read error. This chain links TRBV28 with TRBJ1-2, with 9 bases lining up with TRBD1. The CDR3 spans 14 residues. CDR1 is MDHEN and CDR2 is SYDVKM in the germline V gene. In nucleotides, the CDR3 is TGTGCCAGCAGTGCCCTATTGGAATTGGACAGGGGTTTTTTC. Its protein product is CASSALLELDRGFF.

The chain joins TRBV10-3 to TRBJ2-7, with D perhaps matching TRBD2 (6 bases). Germline V lookup: CDR1 ENHRY, CDR2 SYGVKD. The CDR3 length is 12 residues. The V end was cut by 7 bases, the J end by 4 bases, with 11 bases between. The CDR3 DNA follows: TGTGCCATCAATAGCGGAGAATACGAGCAGTACTTC. As protein: CAINSGEYEQYF.

This chain joins TRBV7-9 and TRBJ2-1, with a possible D match to TRBD2 (6 bases). The CDR3 has 17 residues. Germline V gene data show CDR1 as SEHNR and CDR2 as FQNEAQ (reference sequence). Trimming took 1 base from V and 0 from J, leaving 13 bases between them. CDR3 in amino acids: CASSLGLDGYSYNEQFF. CDR3 in DNA: TGTGCCAGCAGCTTAGGACTAGACGGATACTCCTACAATGAGCAGTTCTTC.

The chain combines TRBV19 with TRBJ1-1; no definite D call. V was pared by 2 bases and J by 3 bases, with 13 bases between. CDR3 length: 15 amino acids. Looked up from germline, CDR1 is LNHDA and CDR2 is SQIVND (reference sequence). The CDR3 loop reads CASSISGPADTEAFF. CDR3 coding DNA: TGTGCCAGTAGTATAAGTGGCCCCGCGGACACTGAAGCTTTCTTT.

The chain has TRBV25-1 and TRBJ2-7; D possibly uses TRBD1 or TRBD2 (5 bases each). Trimming stripped 6 bases from V and 3 bases from J, with 18 bases between. CDR3 length: 15 amino acids. Germline CDR1 MGHDK, CDR2 SYGVNS. As DNA, the CDR3 is TGTGCCAGCAGCGTCGGGGCAGGACCTTACTACGAGCAGTACTTC. Its protein product is CASSVGAGPYYEQYF.

The CDR3 DNA follows: TGCGCCAGCAGCCAACGTACTAGGACCACGCAGTATTTT. Amino acids: CASSQRTRTTQYF. The chain couples TRBV4-1 to TRBJ2-3, with D possibly TRBD2 on 5 matching bases. The V end was cut by 2 bases, the J end by 9 bases, with 12 bases between. This CDR3 is built from 13 residues. Germline assignment: CDR1 MGHRA and CDR2 YSYEKL.

The chain employs TRBV9 and TRBJ2-4, with TRBD2 matching 9 bases. The CDR3 is made up of 16 amino acids. Germline V gives CDR1 SGDLS, CDR2 YYNGEE. J lost 0 bases, V lost 4 bases, and 5 bases had no gene match. The CDR3 DNA follows: TGTGCCAGCAGCCCGTTAGCGGGGGTAGCCAAAAACATTCAGTACTTC. Its protein product is CASSPLAGVAKNIQYF.

V usage is TRBV5-1 and J usage is TRBJ2-7, with a weak D call TRBD1 (6 bases). V was clipped by 5 bases and J by 5 bases, with 11 bases between them. CDR1 is SGHRS and CDR2 is YFSETQ in the germline V gene. The CDR3 has 12 residues. The CDR3 here is CASRSQGHEQYF. DNA of the CDR3: TGCGCCAGCAGGTCCCAGGGGCACGAGCAGTACTTC.

This sequence joins TRBV7-2 and TRBJ1-3; 12 bases line up with TRBD1. The V and J ends lost 5 bases and 3 bases, in that order; junction bases with no gene match: 5. In germline, CDR1 is SGHTA, CDR2 FQGNSA. The CDR3 is 16 amino acids. The CDR3 spells CASSLGTGGFGNTIYF. CDR3 DNA sequence: TGTGCCAGCAGCCTCGGGACAGGGGGCTTTGGAAACACCATATATTTT.

Only a few counts were recorded for this clone. V is TRBV7-8 and J is TRBJ1-2; D might be TRBD1 (6 bases). This CDR3 is 13 amino acids long. Germline V gene lookup returns CDR1 SGHVS and CDR2 FQNEAQ. V lost 8 bases to trimming and J lost 6 bases, with 16 bases between them. The chain's CDR3 is CASAFRGADGYTF. In DNA, the CDR3 is TGTGCCAGCGCCTTTCGGGGGGCGGATGGCTACACCTTC.

The chain carries TRBV13 and TRBJ2-3; D is ambiguous. This CDR3 is built from 15 residues. The germline V and J ends were trimmed by 1 base and 6 bases, with 14 bases remaining between them. CDR1 is PRHDT and CDR2 is FYEKMQ in the germline V gene (reference sequence). The CDR3 loop is CASSLDGSPPDTQYF. The CDR3 coding sequence is TGTGCCAGCAGCTTAGATGGGTCCCCTCCGGATACGCAGTATTTT.

The V and J genes are TRBV2 and TRBJ2-7; TRBD1 is a possible D gene (5 bases). This CDR3 is built from 15 residues. Germline assignment: CDR1 SNHLY and CDR2 FYNNEI. V lost 5 bases and J 0 bases, leaving 14 bases between the germline ends. The CDR3 sequence is CASSSDRLSSYEQYF. For the CDR3, the DNA is TGTGCCAGCAGTTCTGACAGACTTAGCTCCTACGAGCAGTACTTC.

The chain couples TRBV25-1 to TRBJ1-4; D is ambiguous. Germline assignment: CDR1 MGHDK and CDR2 SYGVNS. Between the trimmed V and J ends, which lost 3 bases and 4 bases, there was a span of 6 bases. The CDR3 spans 13 residues. CDR3 DNA sequence: TGTGCCAGCAGTGATTCCCGTAATGAAAAACTGTTTTTT. This gives the protein CASSDSRNEKLFF.

This chain links TRBV6-5 with TRBJ2-3, with 7 bases fitting TRBD1. The germline V gene has CDR1 MNHEY and CDR2 SVGAGI. V gave up 4 bases and J gave up 3 bases; unmatched junction bases: 10. The CDR3 spans 16 residues. The CDR3 loop is CASSSPTLTGTDTQYF. CDR3 DNA: TGTGCCAGCAGTTCCCCCACCCTGACAGGGACAGATACGCAGTATTTT.

The chain is built from TRBV27 and TRBJ2-1; D ambiguous. Per germline, CDR1 MNHEY and CDR2 SMNVEV (reference sequence). CDR3 length: 16 amino acids. The V end was cut by 0 bases, the J end by 0 bases, with 9 bases between. The chain's CDR3 is CASSLSSRSSYNEQFF. The CDR3 DNA reads TGTGCCAGCAGTTTATCATCCAGAAGCTCCTACAATGAGCAGTTCTTC.

This chain links TRBV9 with TRBJ1-6; D ambiguous. Germline loops: CDR1 SGDLS, CDR2 YYNGEE. The CDR3 runs to 13 residues. V was pared by 6 bases and J by 10 bases, with 14 bases between. The CDR3 DNA sequence: TGTGCCAGCACGCGGGGAGGGTACTCACCCCTCCACTTT. Translated, it gives CASTRGGYSPLHF.

The chain is built from TRBV28 and TRBJ2-5; weak D call: TRBD2 (5 bases). There are 13 residues in the CDR3. Germline V CDR1 and CDR2: MDHEN, SYDVKM. The V and J ends lost 2 bases and 3 bases respectively, with 7 bases between them. The DNA for the CDR3 is TGTGCCAGCAGTTTAGTGGGAGAAGAGACCCAGTACTTC. Amino acid sequence: CASSLVGEETQYF.